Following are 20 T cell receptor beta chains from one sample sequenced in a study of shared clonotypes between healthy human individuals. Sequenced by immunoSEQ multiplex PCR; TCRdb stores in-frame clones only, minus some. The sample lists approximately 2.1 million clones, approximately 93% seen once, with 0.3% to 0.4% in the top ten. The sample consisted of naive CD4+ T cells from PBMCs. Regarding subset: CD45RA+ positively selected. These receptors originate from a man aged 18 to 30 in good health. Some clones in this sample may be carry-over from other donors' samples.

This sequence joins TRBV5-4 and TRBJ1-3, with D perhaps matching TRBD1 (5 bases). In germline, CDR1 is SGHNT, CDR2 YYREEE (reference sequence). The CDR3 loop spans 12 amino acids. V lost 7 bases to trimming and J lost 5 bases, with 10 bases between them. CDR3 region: CASGTERNTIYF. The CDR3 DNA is TGTGCCAGCGGGACCGAGAGAAACACCATATATTTT.

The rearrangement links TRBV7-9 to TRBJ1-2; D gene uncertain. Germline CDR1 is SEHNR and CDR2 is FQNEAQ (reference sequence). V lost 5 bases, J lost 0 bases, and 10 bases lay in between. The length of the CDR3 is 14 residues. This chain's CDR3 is CASSPGGANYGYTF. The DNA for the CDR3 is TGTGCCAGCAGCCCCGGCGGGGCTAACTATGGCTACACCTTC.

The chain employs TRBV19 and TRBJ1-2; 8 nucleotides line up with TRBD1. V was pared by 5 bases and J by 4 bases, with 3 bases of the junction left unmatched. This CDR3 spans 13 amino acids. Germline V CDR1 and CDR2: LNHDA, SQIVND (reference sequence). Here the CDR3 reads CASSRDRSYGYTF. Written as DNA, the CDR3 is TGTGCCAGTAGTCGGGACAGGAGCTATGGCTACACCTTC. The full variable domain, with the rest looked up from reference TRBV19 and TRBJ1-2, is DGGITQSPKYLFRKEGQNVTLSCEQNLNHDAMYWYRQDPGQGLRLIYYSQIVNDFQKGDIAEGYSVSREKKESFPLTVTSAQKNPTAFYLCASSRDRSYGYTFGSGTRLTVV.

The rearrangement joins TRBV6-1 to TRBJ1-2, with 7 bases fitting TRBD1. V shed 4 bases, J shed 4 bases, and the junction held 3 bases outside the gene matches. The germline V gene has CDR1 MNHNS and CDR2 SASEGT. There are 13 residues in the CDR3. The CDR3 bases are TGTGCCAGCAGTGCGCAGGGGGTCTATGGCTACACCTTC. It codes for CASSAQGVYGYTF.

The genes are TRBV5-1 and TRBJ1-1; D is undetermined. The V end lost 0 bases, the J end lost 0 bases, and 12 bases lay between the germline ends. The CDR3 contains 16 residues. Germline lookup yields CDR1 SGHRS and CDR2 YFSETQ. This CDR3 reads CASSLVPGGVNTEAFF. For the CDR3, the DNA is TGCGCCAGCAGCTTGGTCCCCGGTGGGGTGAACACTGAAGCTTTCTTT.

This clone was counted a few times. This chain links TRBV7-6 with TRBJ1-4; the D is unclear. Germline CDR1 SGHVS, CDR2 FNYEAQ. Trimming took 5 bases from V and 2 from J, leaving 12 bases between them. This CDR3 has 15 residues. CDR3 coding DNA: TGTGCCAGCAGCCCGCAGATTGCGACTAATGAAAAACTGTTTTTT. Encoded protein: CASSPQIATNEKLFF.

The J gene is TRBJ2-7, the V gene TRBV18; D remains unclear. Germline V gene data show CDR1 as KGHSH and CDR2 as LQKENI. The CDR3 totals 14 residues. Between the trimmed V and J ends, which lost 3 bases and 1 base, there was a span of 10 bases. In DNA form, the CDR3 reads TGTGCCAGCTCACCCGATAGACCGTCCTACGAGCAGTACTTC. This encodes CASSPDRPSYEQYF.

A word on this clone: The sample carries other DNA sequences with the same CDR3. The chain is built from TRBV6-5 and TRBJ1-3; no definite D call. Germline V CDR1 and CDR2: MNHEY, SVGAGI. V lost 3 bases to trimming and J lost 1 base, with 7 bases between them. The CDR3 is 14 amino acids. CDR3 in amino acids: CASSYQPSGNTIYF. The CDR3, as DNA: TGTGCCAGCAGTTATCAACCGTCTGGAAACACCATATATTTT.

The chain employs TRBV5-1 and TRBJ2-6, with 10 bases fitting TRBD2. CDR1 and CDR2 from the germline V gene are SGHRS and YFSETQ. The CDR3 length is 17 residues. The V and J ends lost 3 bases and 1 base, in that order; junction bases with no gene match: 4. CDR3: CASSSGLARSGANVLTF. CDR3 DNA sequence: TGCGCCAGCAGCTCGGGACTAGCGCGATCTGGGGCCAACGTCCTGACTTTC.

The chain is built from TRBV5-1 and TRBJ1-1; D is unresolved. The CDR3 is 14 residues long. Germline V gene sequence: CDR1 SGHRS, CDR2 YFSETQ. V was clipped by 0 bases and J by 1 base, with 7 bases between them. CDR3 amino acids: CASSLEIGNTEAFF. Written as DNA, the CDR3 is TGCGCCAGCAGCTTGGAGATCGGGAACACTGAAGCTTTCTTT.

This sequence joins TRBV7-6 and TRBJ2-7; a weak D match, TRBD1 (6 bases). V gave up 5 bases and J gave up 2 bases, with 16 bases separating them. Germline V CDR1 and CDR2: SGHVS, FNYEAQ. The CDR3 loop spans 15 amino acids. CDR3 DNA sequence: TGTGCCAGCAGCCTCATCCCCGGGACAACCTACGAGCAGTACTTC. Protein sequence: CASSLIPGTTYEQYF.

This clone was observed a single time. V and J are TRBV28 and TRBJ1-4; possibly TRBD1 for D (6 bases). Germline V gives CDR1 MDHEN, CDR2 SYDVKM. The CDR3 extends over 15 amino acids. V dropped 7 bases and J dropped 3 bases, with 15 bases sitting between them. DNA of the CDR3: TGTGCCAGCACCTCGGGGGGCGGGGCTAATGAAAAACTGTTTTTT. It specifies CASTSGGGANEKLFF.

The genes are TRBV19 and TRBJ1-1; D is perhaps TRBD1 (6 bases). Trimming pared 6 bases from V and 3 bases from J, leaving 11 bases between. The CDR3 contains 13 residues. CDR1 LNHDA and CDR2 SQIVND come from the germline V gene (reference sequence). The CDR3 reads CASSYTGYTEAFF. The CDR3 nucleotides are TGTGCCAGTAGCTATACAGGGTACACTGAAGCTTTCTTT.

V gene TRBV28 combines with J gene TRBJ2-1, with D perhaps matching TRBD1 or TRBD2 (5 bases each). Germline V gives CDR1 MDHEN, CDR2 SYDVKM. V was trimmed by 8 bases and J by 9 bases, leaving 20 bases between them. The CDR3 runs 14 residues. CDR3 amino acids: CASSGLPRLVEQFF. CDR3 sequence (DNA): TGTGCCAGCTCGGGGCTCCCCCGTCTGGTTGAGCAGTTCTTC.

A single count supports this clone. CDR3 amino acids: CASSLQPGGYTF. The CDR3 DNA follows: TGTGCCAGCAGCCTTCAGCCCGGCGGCTACACCTTC. This rearrangement joins TRBV7-8 to TRBJ1-2, with D unresolved. V lost 5 bases and J 8 bases, leaving 12 bases between the germline ends. The CDR3 spans 12 residues. Germline V gene lookup returns CDR1 SGHVS and CDR2 FQNEAQ.

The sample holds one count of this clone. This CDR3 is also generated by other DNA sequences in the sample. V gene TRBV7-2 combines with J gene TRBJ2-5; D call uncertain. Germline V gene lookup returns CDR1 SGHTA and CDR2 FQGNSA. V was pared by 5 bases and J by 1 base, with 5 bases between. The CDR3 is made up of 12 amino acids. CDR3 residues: CASSRPQETQYF. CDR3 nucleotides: TGTGCCAGCAGCCGGCCCCAAGAGACCCAGTACTTC. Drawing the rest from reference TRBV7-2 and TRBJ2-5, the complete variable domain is GAGVSQSPSNKVTEKGKDVELRCDPISGHTALYWYRQSLGQGLEFLIYFQGNSAPDKSGLPSDRFSAERTGGSVSTLTIQRTQQEDSAVYLCASSRPQETQYFGPGTRLLVL.

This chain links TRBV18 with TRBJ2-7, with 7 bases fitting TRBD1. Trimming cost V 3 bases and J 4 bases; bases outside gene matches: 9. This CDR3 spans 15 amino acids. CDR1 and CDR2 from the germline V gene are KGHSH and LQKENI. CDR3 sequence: CASSPPGQVGYEQYF. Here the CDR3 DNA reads TGTGCCAGCTCACCCCCCGGACAGGTGGGATACGAGCAGTACTTC.

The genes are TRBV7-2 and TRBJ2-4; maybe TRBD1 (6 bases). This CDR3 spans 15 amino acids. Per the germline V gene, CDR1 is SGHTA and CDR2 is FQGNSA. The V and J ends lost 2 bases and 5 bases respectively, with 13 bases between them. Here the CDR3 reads CASSLRGTTQNIQYF. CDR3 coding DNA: TGTGCCAGCAGCTTAAGGGGGACCACTCAAAACATTCAGTACTTC.

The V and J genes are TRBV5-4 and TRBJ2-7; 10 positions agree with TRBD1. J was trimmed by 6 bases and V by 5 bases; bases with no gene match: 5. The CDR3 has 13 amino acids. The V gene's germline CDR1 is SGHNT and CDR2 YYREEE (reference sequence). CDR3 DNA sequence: TGTGCCAGCAGATGGACAGGGGGGGTCGAGCAGTACTTC. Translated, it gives CASRWTGGVEQYF.

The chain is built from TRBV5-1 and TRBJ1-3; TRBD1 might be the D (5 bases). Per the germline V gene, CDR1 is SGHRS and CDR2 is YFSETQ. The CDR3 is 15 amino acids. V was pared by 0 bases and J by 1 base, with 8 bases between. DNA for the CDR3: TGCGCCAGCAGCTTGGAGGCAGGGTCTGGAAACACCATATATTTT. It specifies CASSLEAGSGNTIYF.